This T cell receptor (beta chain) was sequenced in a study of T cell repertoires in ileal Crohn's disease. Study summary: About half of patients got postoperative therapy: around 10 thiopurines, about 20 anti-TNF.

Method: immunoSEQ multiplex PCR; TCRdb's copy keeps in-frame clones and lacks some. Of roughly 60,000 clones listed, 85% to 90% are singletons. The sample's time point: neoterminal ileum biopsy at postoperative endoscopy, about 6 months after surgery. The study, taken as a whole, reports: The median delay to postoperative endoscopy was about 6.9 months. Compared with CD4 T cells, sorted CD8 cells carried more expanded clones.

The J segment lost 0 bases and the V segment lost 5 bases, leaving 7 bases of the junction unmatched. Germline CDR1 is SGHTA and CDR2 is FQGNSA. The CDR3 runs to 15 residues. About this clone itself: Its antigen is currently unknown.

J is TRBJ2-7 and V is TRBV7-2; TRBD2 aligns across 7 bases. Input material: ileal tissue. The TCR was taken from an adult with Crohn's disease. The CDR3 loop is CASSLTRTSSYEQYF. CDR3 DNA: TGTGCCAGCAGCCTTACGAGGACTAGCTCCTACGAGCAGTACTTC.